This record concerns one T cell receptor (beta chain) sequence. Antigen unknown. This CDR3 fails to terminate in the conserved phenylalanine or tryptophan, so it likely reflects a read error. The sample is drawn from a study of tumor and adjacent non-tumor tissue in lung cancer. Study summary: The cohort had about a dozen adenocarcinoma, 2 squamous cell and 1 small cell patients. Aged about 30 to 85 years, patients included 10 men and several women with stage I to III disease. Study results and limitations: Tumor TCR diversity, when higher, was linked to shorter survival.

The template was RNA from unsorted bulk tissue. Distant lung tissue was collected more than 3 cm away from the tumor edge. TCRbeta libraries were built with three rounds of nested PCR, modified from ARM-PCR. TCRdb itself ran the multiplex PCR reads through MiXCR, one entry per CDR3 protein. The table has about 50,000 distinct CDR3 sequences, 60% to 80% seen once. The CDR3 consists of 15 residues. Germline CDR1 reads MGHRA; CDR2 reads YSYEKL. This TCR came from a woman aged 60 to 75 with non-small cell lung cancer. The chain recombines TRBV4-1 with TRBJ1-1; 11 nucleotides match TRBD1. The source material was distant non-tumor lung tissue. CDR3 sequence reads: CTSSQGQGANAEAFS. CDR3 in DNA: TGCACCAGCAGCCAAGGACAGGGGGCGAATGCTGAAGCTTTCTCT.